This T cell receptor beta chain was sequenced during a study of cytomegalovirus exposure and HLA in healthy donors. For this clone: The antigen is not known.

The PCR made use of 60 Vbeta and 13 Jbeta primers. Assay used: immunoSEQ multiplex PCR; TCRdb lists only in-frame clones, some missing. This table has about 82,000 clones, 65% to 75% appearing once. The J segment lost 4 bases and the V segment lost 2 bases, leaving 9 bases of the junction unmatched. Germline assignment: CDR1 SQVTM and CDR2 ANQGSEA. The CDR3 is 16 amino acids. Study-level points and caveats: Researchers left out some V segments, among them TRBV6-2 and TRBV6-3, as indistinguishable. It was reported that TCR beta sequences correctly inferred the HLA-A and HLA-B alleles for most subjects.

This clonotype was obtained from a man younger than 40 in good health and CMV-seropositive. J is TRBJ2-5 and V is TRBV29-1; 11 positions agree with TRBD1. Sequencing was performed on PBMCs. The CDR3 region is CSVEILGQGAGETQYF. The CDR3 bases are TGCAGCGTTGAAATCCTTGGACAGGGGGCGGGAGAGACCCAGTACTTC. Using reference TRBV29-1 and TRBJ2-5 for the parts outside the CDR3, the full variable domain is SAVISQKPSRDICQRGTSLTIQCQVDSQVTMMFWYRQQPGQSLTLIATANQGSEATYESGFVIDKFPISRPNLTFSTLTVSNMSPEDSSIYLCSVEILGQGAGETQYFGPGTRLLVL.